This TCR beta chain was documented in a study of human T cells and chemical hapten exposure. On the study more broadly: Patients, chiefly female, had alopecia areata, totalis or universalis. Study results and limitations: No alteration of TCRs above 1 in 1000 frequency was seen with DPC sensitization. Patch test score showed a positive correlation with PT1 expanded TCR counts.

The time point: patch test 3, about 24 weeks after DPC sensitization. Stated treatment: therapeutic diphenylcyclopropenone sensitization with weekly scalp DPC. Researchers extracted total RNA from unfractionated whole blood. MiXCR, applied by TCRdb to the RACE reads, yields one record per CDR3 protein. The sample holds some 110,000 distinct CDR3 sequences, 30% to 35% seen once. On this clonotype: Its antigen is not known.

Sequenced here: whole blood, sampled in connection with sensitization to the hapten diphenylcyclopropenone (DPC). The receptor's source is a man aged 40-49 years with alopecia areata. Some clones in this sample may be carry-over from other donors' samples.

In DNA form, the CDR3 reads TGTGCCAGCACCATAATGGGGCGACTAGCGGGAGAGGATACGCAGTATTTT. It is translated as CASTIMGRLAGEDTQYF. V usage is TRBV2 and J usage is TRBJ2-3; TRBD2 matches at 12 bases. CDR3 length equals 17 residues. Trimming removed 7 bases from V and 6 bases from J; junction bases left unmatched: 14. Germline V gene sequence: CDR1 SNHLY, CDR2 FYNNEI.